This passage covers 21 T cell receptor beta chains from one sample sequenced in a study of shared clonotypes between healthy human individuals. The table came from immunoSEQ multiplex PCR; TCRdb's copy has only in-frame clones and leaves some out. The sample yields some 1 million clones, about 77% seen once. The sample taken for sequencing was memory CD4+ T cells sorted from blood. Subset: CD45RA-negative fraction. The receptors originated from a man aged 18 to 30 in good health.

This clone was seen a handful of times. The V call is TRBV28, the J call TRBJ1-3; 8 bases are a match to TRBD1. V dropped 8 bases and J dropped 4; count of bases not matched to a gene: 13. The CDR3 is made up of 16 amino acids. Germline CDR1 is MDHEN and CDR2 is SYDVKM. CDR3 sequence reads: CASVRGQGAKGNTIYF. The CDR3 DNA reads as TGTGCCAGCGTGCGAGGGCAGGGGGCTAAAGGAAACACCATATATTTT.

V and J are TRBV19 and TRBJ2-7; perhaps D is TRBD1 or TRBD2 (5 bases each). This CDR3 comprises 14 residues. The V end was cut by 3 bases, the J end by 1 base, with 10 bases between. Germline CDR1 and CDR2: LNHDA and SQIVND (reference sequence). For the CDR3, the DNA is TGTGCCAGTAGTATTGGGAGACAGTCCTACGAGCAGTACTTC. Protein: CASSIGRQSYEQYF.

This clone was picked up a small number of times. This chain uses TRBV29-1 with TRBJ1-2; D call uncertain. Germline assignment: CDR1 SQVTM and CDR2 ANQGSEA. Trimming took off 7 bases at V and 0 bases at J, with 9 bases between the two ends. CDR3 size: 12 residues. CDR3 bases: TGCAGCGCAGGTTCAGCTAACTATGGCTACACCTTC. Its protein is CSAGSANYGYTF.

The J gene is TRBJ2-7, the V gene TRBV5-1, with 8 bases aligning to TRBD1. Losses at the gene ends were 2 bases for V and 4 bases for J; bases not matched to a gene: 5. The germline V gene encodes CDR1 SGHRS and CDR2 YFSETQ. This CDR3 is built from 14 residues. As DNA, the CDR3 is TGCGCCAGCAGCTTAGCAGGGGGCGGTTACGAGCAGTACTTC. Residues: CASSLAGGGYEQYF.

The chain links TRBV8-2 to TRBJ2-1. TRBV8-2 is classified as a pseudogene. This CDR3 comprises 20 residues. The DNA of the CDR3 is TGTGGCAGTGCATCCGCAGCCCGGGCGGTACTGGTGGAACCCCACGGTGAGCAGTTCTTC. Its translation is CGSASAARAVLVEPHGEQFF.

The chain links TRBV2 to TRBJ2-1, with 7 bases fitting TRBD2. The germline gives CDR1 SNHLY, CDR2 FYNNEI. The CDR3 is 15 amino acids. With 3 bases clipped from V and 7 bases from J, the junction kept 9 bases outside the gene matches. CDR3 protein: CASSDWGRAGNEQFF. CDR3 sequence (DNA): TGTGCCAGCAGTGATTGGGGGAGGGCCGGGAATGAGCAGTTCTTC.

The CDR3 protein is CASSRRTPGTSASEQYF. CDR3 in DNA: TGTGCCAGCAGCCGGCGGACCCCCGGGACTAGCGCCAGCGAGCAGTACTTC. This chain uses TRBV11-2 with TRBJ2-5, with 10 bases aligning to TRBD2. Gene TRBJ2-7 matches the end of the DNA better, so the J call may be wrong. The germline V gene encodes CDR1 SGHAT and CDR2 FQNNGV. This CDR3 comprises 17 residues.

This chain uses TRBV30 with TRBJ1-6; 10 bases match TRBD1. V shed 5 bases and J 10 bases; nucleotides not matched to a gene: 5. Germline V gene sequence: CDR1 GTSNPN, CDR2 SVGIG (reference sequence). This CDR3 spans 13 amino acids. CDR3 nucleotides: TGTGCCTGGCGAGGACAGGGGGAATCACCCCTCCACTTT. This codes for CAWRGQGESPLHF.

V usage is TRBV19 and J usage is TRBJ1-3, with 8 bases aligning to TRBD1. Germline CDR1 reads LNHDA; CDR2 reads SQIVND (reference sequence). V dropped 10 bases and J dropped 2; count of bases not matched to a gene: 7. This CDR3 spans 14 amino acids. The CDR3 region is CATLTGEPGNTIYF. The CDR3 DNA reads TGTGCCACCTTGACAGGGGAGCCTGGAAACACCATATATTTT. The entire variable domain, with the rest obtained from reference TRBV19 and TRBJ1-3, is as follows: DGGITQSPKYLFRKEGQNVTLSCEQNLNHDAMYWYRQDPGQGLRLIYYSQIVNDFQKGDIAEGYSVSREKKESFPLTVTSAQKNPTAFYLCATLTGEPGNTIYFGEGSWLTVV.

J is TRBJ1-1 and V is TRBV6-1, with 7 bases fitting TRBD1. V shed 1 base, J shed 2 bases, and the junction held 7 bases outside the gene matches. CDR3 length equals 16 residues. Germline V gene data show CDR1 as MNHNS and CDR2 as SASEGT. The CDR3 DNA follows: TGTGCCAGCAGTGAAGAGTTGGGACAGCTTAACACTGAAGCTTTCTTT. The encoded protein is CASSEELGQLNTEAFF.

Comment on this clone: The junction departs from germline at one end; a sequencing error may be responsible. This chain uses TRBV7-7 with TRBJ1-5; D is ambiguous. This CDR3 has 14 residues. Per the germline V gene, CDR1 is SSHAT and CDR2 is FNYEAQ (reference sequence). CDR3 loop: CASSSDGSNQPQHF. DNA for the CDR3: TGTGCTAGCAGCTCTGACGGGAGCAATCAGCCCCAGCATTTT.

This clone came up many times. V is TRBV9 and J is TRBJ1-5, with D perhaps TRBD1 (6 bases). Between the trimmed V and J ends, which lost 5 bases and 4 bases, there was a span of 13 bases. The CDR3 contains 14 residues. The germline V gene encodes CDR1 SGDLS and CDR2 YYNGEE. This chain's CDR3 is CASSTGGPNQPQHF. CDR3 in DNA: TGTGCCAGCAGTACCGGGGGGCCGAATCAGCCCCAGCATTTT.

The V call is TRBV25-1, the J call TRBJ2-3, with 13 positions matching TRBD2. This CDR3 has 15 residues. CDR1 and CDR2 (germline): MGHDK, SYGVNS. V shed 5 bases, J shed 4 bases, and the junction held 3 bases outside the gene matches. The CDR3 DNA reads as TGTGCCAGCAGTCCCGGACTAGCGGGAGCAGATACGCAGTATTTT. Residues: CASSPGLAGADTQYF.

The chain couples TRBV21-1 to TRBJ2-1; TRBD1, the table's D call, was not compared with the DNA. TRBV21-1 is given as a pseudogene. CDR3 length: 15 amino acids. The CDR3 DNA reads TGTGCCAGCAGCAAAGGGGCAGGGGGCTGGGATGAGCAGTTCTTC. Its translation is CASSKGAGGWDEQFF.

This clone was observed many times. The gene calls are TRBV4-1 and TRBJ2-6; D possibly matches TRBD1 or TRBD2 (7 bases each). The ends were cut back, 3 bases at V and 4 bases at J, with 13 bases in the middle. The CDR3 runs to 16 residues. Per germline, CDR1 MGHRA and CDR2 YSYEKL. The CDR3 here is CASSQAGGAGANVLTF. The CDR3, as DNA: TGCGCCAGCAGCCAGGCAGGGGGGGCCGGGGCCAACGTCCTGACTTTC.

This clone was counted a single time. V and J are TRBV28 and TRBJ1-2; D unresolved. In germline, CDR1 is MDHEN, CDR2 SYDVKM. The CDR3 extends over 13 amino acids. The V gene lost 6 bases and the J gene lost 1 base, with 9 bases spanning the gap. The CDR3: CASRETGNYGYTF. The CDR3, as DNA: TGTGCCAGCAGGGAGACTGGTAACTATGGCTACACCTTC.

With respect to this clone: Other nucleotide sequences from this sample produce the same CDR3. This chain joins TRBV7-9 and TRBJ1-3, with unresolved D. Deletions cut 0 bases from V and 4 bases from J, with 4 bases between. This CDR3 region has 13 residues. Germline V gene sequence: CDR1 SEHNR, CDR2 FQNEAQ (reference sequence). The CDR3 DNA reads TGTGCCAGCAGCTTAGCTCTGGGAAACACCATATATTTT. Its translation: CASSLALGNTIYF.

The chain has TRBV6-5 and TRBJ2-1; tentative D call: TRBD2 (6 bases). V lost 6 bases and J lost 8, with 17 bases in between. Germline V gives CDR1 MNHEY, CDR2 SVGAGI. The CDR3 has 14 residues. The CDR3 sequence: CASRPLAGSDEQFF. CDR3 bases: TGTGCCAGCAGGCCGCTGGCGGGAAGCGATGAGCAGTTCTTC.

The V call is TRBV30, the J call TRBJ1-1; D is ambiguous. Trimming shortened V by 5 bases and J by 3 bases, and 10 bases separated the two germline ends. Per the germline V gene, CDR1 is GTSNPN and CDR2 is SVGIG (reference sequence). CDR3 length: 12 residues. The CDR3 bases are TGTGCCTGGGGGAGATGGGACACTGAAGCTTTCTTT. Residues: CAWGRWDTEAFF.

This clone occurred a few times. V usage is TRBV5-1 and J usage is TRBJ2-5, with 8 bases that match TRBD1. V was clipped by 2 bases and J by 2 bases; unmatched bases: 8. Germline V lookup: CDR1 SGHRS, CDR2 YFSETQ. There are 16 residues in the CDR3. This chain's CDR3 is CASSFGGQGKQETQYF. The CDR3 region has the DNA TGCGCCAGCAGCTTCGGAGGACAGGGTAAACAAGAGACCCAGTACTTC.

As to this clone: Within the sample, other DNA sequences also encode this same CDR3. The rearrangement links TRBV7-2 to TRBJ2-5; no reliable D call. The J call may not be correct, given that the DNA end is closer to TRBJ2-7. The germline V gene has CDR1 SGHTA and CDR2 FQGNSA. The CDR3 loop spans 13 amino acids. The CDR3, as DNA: TGTGCCAGCAGCTTAGGGGTCAGCTACGAGCAGTACTTC. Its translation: CASSLGVSYEQYF.